Listed below are T cell receptor beta chains from one sample, sequenced in a study of blood T cell repertoires in COVID-19. Clones were sequenced by immunoSEQ multiplex PCR, and TCRdb holds only the in-frame ones, with some missing. The sample contains about 300,000 clones, 90% of which appear only once. Sequenced sample: peripheral blood. These receptors originate from a woman aged 25 to 45 with COVID-19, enrolled during active disease. The CDR3 runs from the conserved cysteine through the conserved F or W. Each record gives: CDR3 protein, CDR3 DNA, V gene, D gene, J gene, CDR3 length, clone size. The D gene is left open where the match is weak. Size is omitted from some rows. Given values are once, few, many or a class for expanded clones.

CDR3 protein: CASKPGGPLGGYTF; CDR3 DNA: TGTGCCAGCAAGCCGGGGGGCCCCCTAGGGGGCTACACCTTC; V gene: TRBV2; D gene: NA; J gene: TRBJ1-2; CDR3 length: 14; clone size: NA
CDR3 protein: CATAPREGLREQYF; CDR3 DNA: TGTGCCACCGCCCCTCGGGAGGGCCTCCGTGAGCAGTACTTC; V gene: TRBV24-1; D gene: TRBD2; J gene: TRBJ2-7; CDR3 length: 14; clone size: NA
CDR3 protein: CASSLTSWHTDTQYF; CDR3 DNA: TGTGCCAGCAGCTTGACCAGTTGGCACACAGATACGCAGTATTTT; V gene: TRBV5-5; D gene: NA; J gene: TRBJ2-3; CDR3 length: 15; clone size: NA
CDR3 protein: CASDGVGVGGNQPQHF; CDR3 DNA: TGTGCCAGCGACGGGGTTGGCGTTGGAGGCAATCAGCCCCAGCATTTT; V gene: TRBV7-2; D gene: NA; J gene: TRBJ1-5; CDR3 length: 16; clone size: NA
CDR3 protein: CASSSPTGGSSQPQHF; CDR3 DNA: TGTGCCAGCAGTTCCCCGACAGGGGGTAGCAGTCAGCCCCAGCATTTT; V gene: TRBV28; D gene: TRBD1; J gene: TRBJ1-5; CDR3 length: 16; clone size: NA
CDR3 protein: CATSDPGTGRRETQYF; CDR3 DNA: TGTGCCACCAGTGATCCCGGGACAGGGAGACGAGAGACCCAGTACTTC; V gene: TRBV24-1; D gene: TRBD1; J gene: TRBJ2-5; CDR3 length: 16; clone size: NA
CDR3 protein: CASSLVTGSMNTEAFF; CDR3 DNA: TGCGCCAGCAGCTTGGTAACAGGGTCCATGAACACTGAAGCTTTCTTT; V gene: TRBV5-1; D gene: NA; J gene: TRBJ1-1; CDR3 length: 16; clone size: NA
CDR3 protein: CASSPLGLEAFF; CDR3 DNA: TGTGCCAGCAGCCCCCTGGGGCTTGAAGCTTTCTTT; V gene: TRBV6-5; D gene: NA; J gene: TRBJ1-1; CDR3 length: 12; clone size: NA
CDR3 protein: CATKGSGYGYTF; CDR3 DNA: TGTGCCACCAAAGGCTCAGGGTATGGCTACACCTTC; V gene: TRBV24-1; D gene: NA; J gene: TRBJ1-2; CDR3 length: 12; clone size: once
CDR3 protein: CAWGGGNQPQHF; CDR3 DNA: TGTGCCTGGGGAGGCGGCAATCAGCCCCAGCATTTT; V gene: TRBV30; D gene: NA; J gene: TRBJ1-5; CDR3 length: 12; clone size: NA